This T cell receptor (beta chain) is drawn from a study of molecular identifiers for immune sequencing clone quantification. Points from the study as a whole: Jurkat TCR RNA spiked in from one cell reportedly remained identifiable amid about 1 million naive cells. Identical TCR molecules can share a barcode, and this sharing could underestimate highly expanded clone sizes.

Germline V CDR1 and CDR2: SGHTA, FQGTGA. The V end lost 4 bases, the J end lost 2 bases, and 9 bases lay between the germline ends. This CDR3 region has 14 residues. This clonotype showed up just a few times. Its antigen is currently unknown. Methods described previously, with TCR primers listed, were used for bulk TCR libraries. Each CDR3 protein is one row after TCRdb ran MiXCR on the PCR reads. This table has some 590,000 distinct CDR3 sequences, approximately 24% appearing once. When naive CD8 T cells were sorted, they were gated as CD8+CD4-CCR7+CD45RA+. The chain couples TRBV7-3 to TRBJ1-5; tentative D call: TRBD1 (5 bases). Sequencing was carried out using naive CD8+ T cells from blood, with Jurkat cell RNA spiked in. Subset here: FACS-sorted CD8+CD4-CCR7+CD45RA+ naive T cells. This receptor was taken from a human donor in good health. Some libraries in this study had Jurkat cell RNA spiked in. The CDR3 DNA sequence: TGTGCCAGCAGCTCAAGGGGACGCAATCAGCCCCAGCATTTT. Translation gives CASSSRGRNQPQHF.